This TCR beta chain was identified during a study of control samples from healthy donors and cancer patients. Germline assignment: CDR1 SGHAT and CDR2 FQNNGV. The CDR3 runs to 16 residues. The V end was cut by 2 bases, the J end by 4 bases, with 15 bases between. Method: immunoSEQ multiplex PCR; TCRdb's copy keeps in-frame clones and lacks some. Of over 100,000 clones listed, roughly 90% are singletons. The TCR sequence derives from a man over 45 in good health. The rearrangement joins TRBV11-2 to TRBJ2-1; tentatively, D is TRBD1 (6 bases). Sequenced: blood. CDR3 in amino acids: CASSLNTGTSYNEQFF. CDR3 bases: TGTGCCAGCAGCTTAAACACAGGGACAAGTTACAATGAGCAGTTCTTC.